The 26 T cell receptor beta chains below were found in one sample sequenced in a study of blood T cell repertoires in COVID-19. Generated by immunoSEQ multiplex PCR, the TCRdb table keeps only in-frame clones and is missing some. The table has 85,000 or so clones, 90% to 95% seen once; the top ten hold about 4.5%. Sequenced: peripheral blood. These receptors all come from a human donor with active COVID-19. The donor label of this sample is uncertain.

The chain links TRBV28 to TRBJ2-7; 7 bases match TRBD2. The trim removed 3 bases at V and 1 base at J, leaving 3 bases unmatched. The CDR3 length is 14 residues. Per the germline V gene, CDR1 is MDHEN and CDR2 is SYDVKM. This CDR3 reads CASSFSSGSYEQYF. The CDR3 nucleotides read TGTGCCAGCAGTTTCTCTAGCGGATCCTACGAGCAGTACTTC.

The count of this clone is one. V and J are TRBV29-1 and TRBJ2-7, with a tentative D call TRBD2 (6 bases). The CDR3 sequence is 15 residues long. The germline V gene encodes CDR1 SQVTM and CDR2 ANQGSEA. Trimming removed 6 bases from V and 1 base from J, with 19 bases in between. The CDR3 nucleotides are TGCAGCGTGACTGGACTTGCTGGGGGGTCCTACGAGCAGTACTTC. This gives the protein CSVTGLAGGSYEQYF.

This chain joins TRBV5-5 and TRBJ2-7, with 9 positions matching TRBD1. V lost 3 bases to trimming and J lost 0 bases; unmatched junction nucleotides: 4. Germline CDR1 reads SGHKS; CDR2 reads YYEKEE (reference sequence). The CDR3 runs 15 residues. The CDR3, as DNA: TGTGCCAGCAGCTGGGGGACAGGGACCTCCTACGAGCAGTACTTC. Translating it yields CASSWGTGTSYEQYF.

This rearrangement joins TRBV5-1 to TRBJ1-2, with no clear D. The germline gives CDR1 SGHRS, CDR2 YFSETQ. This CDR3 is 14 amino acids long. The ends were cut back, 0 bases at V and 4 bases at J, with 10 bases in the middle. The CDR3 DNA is TGCGCCAGCAGCTTGGCCGGGGAGGTCTATGGCTACACCTTC. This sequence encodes CASSLAGEVYGYTF.

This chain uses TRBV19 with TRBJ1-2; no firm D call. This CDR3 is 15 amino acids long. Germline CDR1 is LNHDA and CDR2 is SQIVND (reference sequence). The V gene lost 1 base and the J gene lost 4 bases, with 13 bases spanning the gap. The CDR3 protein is CASSIGHPPSYGYTF. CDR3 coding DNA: TGTGCCAGTAGTATAGGACATCCGCCGAGCTATGGCTACACCTTC.

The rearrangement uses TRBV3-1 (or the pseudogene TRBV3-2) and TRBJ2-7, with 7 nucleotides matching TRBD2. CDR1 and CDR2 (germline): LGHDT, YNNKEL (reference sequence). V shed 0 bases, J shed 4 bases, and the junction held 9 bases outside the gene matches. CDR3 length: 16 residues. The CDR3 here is CASSQETGGYLYEQYF. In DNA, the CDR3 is TGTGCCAGCAGCCAAGAAACGGGAGGATACCTATACGAGCAGTACTTC.

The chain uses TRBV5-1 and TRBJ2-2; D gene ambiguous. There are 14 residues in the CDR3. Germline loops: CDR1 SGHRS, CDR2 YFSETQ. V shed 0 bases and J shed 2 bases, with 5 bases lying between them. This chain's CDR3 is CASSLVINTGELFF. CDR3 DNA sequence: TGCGCCAGCAGCTTGGTTATAAACACCGGGGAGCTGTTTTTT.

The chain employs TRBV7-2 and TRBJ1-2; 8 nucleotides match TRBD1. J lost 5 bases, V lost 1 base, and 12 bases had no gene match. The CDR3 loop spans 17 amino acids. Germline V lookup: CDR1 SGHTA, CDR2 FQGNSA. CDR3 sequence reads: CASSLGGTGPVGYGYTF. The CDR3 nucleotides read TGTGCCAGCAGCTTAGGAGGGACAGGCCCCGTCGGGTATGGCTACACCTTC.

The chain's CDR3 is CSGGGEGDGYTF. CDR3 nucleotides: TGCAGCGGAGGGGGCGAAGGTGATGGCTACACCTTC. The chain carries TRBV29-1 and TRBJ1-2; 7 bases are a match to TRBD1. CDR1 is SQVTM, CDR2 ANQGSEA, per germline. This CDR3 region has 12 residues. V lost 7 bases to trimming and J lost 6 bases; unmatched junction nucleotides: 8.

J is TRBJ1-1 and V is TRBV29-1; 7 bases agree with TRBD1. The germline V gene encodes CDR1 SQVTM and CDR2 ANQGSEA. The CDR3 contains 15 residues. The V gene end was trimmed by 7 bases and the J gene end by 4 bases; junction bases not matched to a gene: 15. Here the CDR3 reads CSARQGTVGATEAFF. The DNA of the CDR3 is TGCAGCGCACGACAGGGAACTGTTGGGGCCACTGAAGCTTTCTTT.

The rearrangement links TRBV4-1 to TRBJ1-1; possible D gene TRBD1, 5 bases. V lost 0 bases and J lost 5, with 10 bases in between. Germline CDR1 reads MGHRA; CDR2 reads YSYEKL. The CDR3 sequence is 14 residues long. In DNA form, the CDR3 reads TGCGCCAGCAGCCAAGATTGGGGGGGTACTGAAGCTTTCTTT. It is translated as CASSQDWGGTEAFF.

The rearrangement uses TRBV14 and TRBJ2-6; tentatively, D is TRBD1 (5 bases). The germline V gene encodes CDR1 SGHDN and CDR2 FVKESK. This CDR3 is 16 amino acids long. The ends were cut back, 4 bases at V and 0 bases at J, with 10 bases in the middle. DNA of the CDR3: TGTGCCAGCAGCCGCGGACACCCCTCTGGGGCCAACGTCCTGACTTTC. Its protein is CASSRGHPSGANVLTF.

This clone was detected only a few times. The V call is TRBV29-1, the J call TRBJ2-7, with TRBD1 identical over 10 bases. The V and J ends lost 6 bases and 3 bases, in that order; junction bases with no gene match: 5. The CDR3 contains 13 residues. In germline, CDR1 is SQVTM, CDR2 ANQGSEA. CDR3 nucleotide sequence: TGCAGCGTCCCCGGGACAGGGGACTACGAGCAGTACTTC. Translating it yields CSVPGTGDYEQYF.

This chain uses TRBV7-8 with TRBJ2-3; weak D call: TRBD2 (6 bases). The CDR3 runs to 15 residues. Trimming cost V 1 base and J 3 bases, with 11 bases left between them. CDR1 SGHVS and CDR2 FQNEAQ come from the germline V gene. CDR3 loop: CASSLDLGGTDTQYF. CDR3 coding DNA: TGTGCCAGCAGCTTAGATCTGGGGGGAACAGATACGCAGTATTTT. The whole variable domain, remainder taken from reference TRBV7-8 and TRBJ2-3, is GAGVSQSPRYKVAKRGQDVALRCDPISGHVSLFWYQQALGQGPEFLTYFQNEAQLDKSGLPSDRFFAERPEGSVSTLKIQRTQQEDSAVYLCASSLDLGGTDTQYFGPGTRLTVL.

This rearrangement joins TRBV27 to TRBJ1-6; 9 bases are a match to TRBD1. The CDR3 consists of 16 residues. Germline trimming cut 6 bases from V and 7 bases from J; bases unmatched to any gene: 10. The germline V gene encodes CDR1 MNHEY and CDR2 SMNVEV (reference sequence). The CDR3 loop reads CASRWDREWGNSPLHF. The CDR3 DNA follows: TGTGCCAGCAGGTGGGACAGGGAATGGGGAAATTCACCCCTCCACTTT.

The CDR3 is CASSLAPGQRTEAFF. CDR3 DNA: TGTGCCAGCAGCCTTGCTCCGGGACAGAGAACTGAAGCTTTCTTT. The chain uses TRBV3-1 (or the pseudogene TRBV3-2) and TRBJ1-1; 7 bases are shared with TRBD1. Per germline, CDR1 LGHDT and CDR2 YNNKEL (reference sequence). J gave up 5 bases and V 4 bases, and 10 bases lay outside the gene matches. The CDR3 sequence is 15 residues long.

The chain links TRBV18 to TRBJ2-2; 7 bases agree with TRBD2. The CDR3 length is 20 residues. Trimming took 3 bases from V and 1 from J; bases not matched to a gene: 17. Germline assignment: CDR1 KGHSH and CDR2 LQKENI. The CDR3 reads CASSPSVRLAADLNTGELFF. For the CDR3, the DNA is TGTGCCAGCTCACCCTCGGTCCGGCTAGCGGCGGACTTGAACACCGGGGAGCTGTTTTTT. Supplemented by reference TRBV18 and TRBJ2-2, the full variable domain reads NAGVMQNPRHLVRRRGQEARLRCSPMKGHSHVYWYRQLPEEGLKFMVYLQKENIIDESGMPKERFSAEFPKEGPSILRIQQVVRGDSAAYFCASSPSVRLAADLNTGELFFGEGSRLTVL.

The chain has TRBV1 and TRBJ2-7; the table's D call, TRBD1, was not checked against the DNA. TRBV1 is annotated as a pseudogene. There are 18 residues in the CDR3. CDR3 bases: TGCACCAGCAGCCCGCGAACTTCCATAGACAGGACATACTACGAGCAGTACTTC. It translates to CTSSPRTSIDRTYYEQYF.

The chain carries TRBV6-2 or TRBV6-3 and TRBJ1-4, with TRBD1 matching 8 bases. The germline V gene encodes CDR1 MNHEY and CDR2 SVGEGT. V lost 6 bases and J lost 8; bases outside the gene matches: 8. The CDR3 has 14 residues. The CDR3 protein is CASSRDRGSEKLFF. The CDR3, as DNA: TGTGCCAGCAGCCGAGACAGGGGAAGCGAAAAACTGTTTTTT.

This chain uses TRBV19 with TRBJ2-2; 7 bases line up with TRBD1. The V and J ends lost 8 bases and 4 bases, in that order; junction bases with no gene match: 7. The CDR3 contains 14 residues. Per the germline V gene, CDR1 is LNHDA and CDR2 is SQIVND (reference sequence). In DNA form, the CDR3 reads TGTGCCAGTGGGAGACAGGGCGCCACCGGGGAGCTGTTTTTT. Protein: CASGRQGATGELFF.

The CDR3 region is CASVSGGQPQHF. CDR3 nucleotide sequence: TGTGCCAGCGTATCAGGGGGGCAGCCCCAGCATTTT. This rearrangement joins TRBV28 to TRBJ1-5; 7 bases match TRBD1. Per the germline V gene, CDR1 is MDHEN and CDR2 is SYDVKM. The CDR3 consists of 12 residues. After removal of 8 bases from V and 7 bases from J, the junction contained 5 bases not matched to a gene.

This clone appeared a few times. CDR3 protein: CAIRAQGANYEQYF. The CDR3 DNA follows: TGTGCCATCAGGGCACAGGGGGCTAATTACGAGCAGTACTTC. The genes are TRBV10-3 and TRBJ2-7, with 9 bases aligning to TRBD1. J gave up 4 bases and V 6 bases, and 7 bases lay outside the gene matches. Germline V lookup: CDR1 ENHRY, CDR2 SYGVKD. CDR3 size: 14 residues.

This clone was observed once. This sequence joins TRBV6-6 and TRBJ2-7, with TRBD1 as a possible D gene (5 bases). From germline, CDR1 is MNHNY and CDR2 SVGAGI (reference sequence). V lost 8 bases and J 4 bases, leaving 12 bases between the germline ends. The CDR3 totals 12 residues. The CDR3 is CASGLGLYEQYF. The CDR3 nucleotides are TGTGCCAGCGGGTTGGGGCTTTACGAGCAGTACTTC.

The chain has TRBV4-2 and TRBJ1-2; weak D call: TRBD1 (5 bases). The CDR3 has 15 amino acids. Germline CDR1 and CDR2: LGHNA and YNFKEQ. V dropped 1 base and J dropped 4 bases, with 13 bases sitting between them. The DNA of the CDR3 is TGTGCCAGCAGCCAAGTCGCGGGGAGGGGCTATGGCTACACCTTC. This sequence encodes CASSQVAGRGYGYTF.

CDR3 DNA sequence: TGTGCCAGCAGCTTAGCTTATGGCGGGGTGACCGGGGAGCTGTTTTTT. It specifies CASSLAYGGVTGELFF. The J gene is TRBJ2-2, the V gene TRBV7-6, with D tentatively TRBD2 (6 bases). V was shortened by 0 bases and J by 5 bases, with 13 bases between the two germline ends. This CDR3 contains 16 residues. The germline gives CDR1 SGHVS, CDR2 FNYEAQ.

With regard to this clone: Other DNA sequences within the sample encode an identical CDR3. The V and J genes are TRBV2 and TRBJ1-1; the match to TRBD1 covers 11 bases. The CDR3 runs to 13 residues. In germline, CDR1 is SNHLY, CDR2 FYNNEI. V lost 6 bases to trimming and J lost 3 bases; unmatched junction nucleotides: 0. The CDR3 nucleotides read TGTGCCAGCAGGGGACAGGGGGACACTGAAGCTTTCTTT. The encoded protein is CASRGQGDTEAFF.